These T cell receptor beta chains were read from a single sample in a study of T-cell reconstitution after alpha-beta-depleted transplantation in children. Each CDR3 protein gets one entry after TCRdb re-called the PCR reads with MiXCR. The sample comprises around 700,000 distinct CDR3 sequences, about an eighth of which are singletons, and about 0.77% rests with the top ten. Material: PBMCs, obtained before TCRalphabeta/CD19-depleted stem cell transplant. The receptors were sampled from a girl aged 2 to 9 with congenital amegakaryocytic thrombocytopenia, due to receive a stem cell transplant. CDR3s include the opening cysteine and the closing phenylalanine or tryptophan. A D gene is named only where the DNA matches it firmly. Some rows have no size entry. The others give once, few or many, or a class for an expanded clone.

V: TRBV7-3; D: TRBD1; size: few; J: TRBJ2-1; CDR3: CASSLGTGKSASYNEQFF; DNA: TGTGCCAGCAGCTTGGGGACAGGGAAGTCTGCCTCCTACAATGAGCAGTTCTTC
V: TRBV7-9; D: NA; size: few; J: TRBJ2-3; CDR3: CASSLIGADTQYF; DNA: TGTGCCAGCAGCTTAATAGGTGCAGATACGCAGTATTTT
V: TRBV20-1; D: NA; size: many; J: TRBJ2-3; CDR3: CSAPGTSIATQYF; DNA: TGCAGTGCTCCCGGGACGTCGATTGCGACGCAGTATTTT
V: TRBV20-1; D: TRBD2; size: NA; J: TRBJ2-3; CDR3: CSHRLAGSTDTQYF; DNA: TGCAGTCACCGCCTAGCGGGGAGTACAGATACGCAGTATTTT
V: TRBV18; D: NA; size: many; J: TRBJ1-1; CDR3: CASSPPGVSRLNTEAFF; DNA: TGTGCCAGCTCACCCCCCGGGGTGTCCAGGCTGAACACTGAAGCTTTCTTT
V: TRBV6-1; D: TRBD2; size: many; J: TRBJ2-3; CDR3: CASCPHLAGVSSTDTQYF; DNA: TGTGCCAGTTGCCCGCATTTAGCGGGAGTATCTAGCACAGATACGCAGTATTTT
V: TRBV29-1; D: TRBD1; size: NA; J: TRBJ1-1; CDR3: CSVERGRNTEAFF; DNA: TGCAGCGTTGAAAGGGGGCGGAATACTGAAGCTTTCTTT
V: TRBV5-1; D: TRBD1; size: many; J: TRBJ2-1; CDR3: CASSHTGTGPYNEQFF; DNA: TGCGCCAGCAGCCACACCGGGACAGGGCCGTACAATGAGCAGTTCTTC
V: TRBV11-2; D: TRBD2; size: NA; J: TRBJ2-3; CDR3: CASSFGLAGATDTQYF; DNA: TGTGCCAGCAGCTTTGGGCTAGCGGGTGCCACAGATACGCAGTATTTT
V: TRBV4-1; D: NA; size: many; J: TRBJ2-1; CDR3: CASSQESSYNEQFF; DNA: TGCGCCAGCAGCCAAGAGAGCTCCTACAATGAGCAGTTCTTC
V: TRBV20-1; D: NA; size: many; J: TRBJ1-5; CDR3: CSARDGLAQGSHVPQHF; DNA: TGCAGTGCTAGAGATGGGCTGGCCCAGGGGTCTCACGTGCCCCAGCATTTT
V: TRBV7-9; D: NA; size: few; J: TRBJ2-2; CDR3: CASSLVGLMDRELFF; DNA: TGTGCCAGCAGCTTAGTAGGGCTGATGGACCGGGAGCTGTTTTTT
V: TRBV5-1; D: TRBD2; size: many; J: TRBJ2-5; CDR3: CASSLAGTSDQETQYF; DNA: TGCGCCAGCAGCTTGGCCGGCACTAGCGATCAAGAGACCCAGTACTTC
V: TRBV12-3/TRBV12-4; D: TRBD1; size: few; J: TRBJ1-2; CDR3: CASSFLGTAHGYTF; DNA: TGTGCCAGCAGTTTTCTCGGGACAGCCCATGGCTACACCTTC
V: TRBV29-1; D: NA; size: NA; J: TRBJ1-2; CDR3: CSVAPFGVNYGYTF; DNA: TGCAGCGTTGCCCCGTTCGGAGTCAACTATGGCTACACCTTC
V: TRBV6-1; D: NA; size: few; J: TRBJ2-7; CDR3: CASRNRDKSYEQYF; DNA: TGTGCCAGCAGAAATCGGGACAAGAGCTACGAGCAGTACTTC
V: TRBV5-1; D: NA; size: NA; J: TRBJ2-1; CDR3: CASSLLPGLSSYNEQFF; DNA: TGCGCCAGCAGCCTTTTACCGGGGCTTAGCTCCTACAATGAGCAGTTCTTC
V: TRBV20-1; D: TRBD2; size: many; J: TRBJ2-5; CDR3: CSASGTSEAQYF; DNA: TGCAGTGCTTCCGGGACTAGCGAGGCCCAGTACTTC
V: TRBV6-1; D: TRBD1; size: few; J: TRBJ2-7; CDR3: CASSTQPGTGYEQYF; DNA: TGTGCCAGCAGTACCCAACCCGGGACAGGCTACGAGCAGTACTTC
V: TRBV13; D: NA; size: few; J: TRBJ1-5; CDR3: CASSLGLRVGNQPQHF; DNA: TGTGCCAGCAGCTTAGGCCTCAGGGTTGGGAATCAGCCCCAGCATTTT
V: TRBV30; D: NA; size: few; J: TRBJ2-1; CDR3: CAWSGSEDYNEQFF; DNA: TGTGCCTGGAGTGGGTCTGAGGACTACAATGAGCAGTTCTTC
V: TRBV12-3/TRBV12-4; D: NA; size: many; J: TRBJ2-5; CDR3: CASSRSQETQYF; DNA: TGTGCCAGCAGTCGCAGCCAAGAGACCCAGTACTTC
V: TRBV29-1; D: NA; size: many; J: TRBJ1-1; CDR3: CSAQARGAFF; DNA: TGCAGCGCCCAGGCCAGGGGTGCTTTCTTT
V: TRBV7-9; D: NA; size: NA; J: TRBJ1-6; CDR3: CASSPPGGSSPLHF; DNA: TGTGCCAGCAGCCCCCCGGGGGGGAGTTCACCCCTCCACTTT